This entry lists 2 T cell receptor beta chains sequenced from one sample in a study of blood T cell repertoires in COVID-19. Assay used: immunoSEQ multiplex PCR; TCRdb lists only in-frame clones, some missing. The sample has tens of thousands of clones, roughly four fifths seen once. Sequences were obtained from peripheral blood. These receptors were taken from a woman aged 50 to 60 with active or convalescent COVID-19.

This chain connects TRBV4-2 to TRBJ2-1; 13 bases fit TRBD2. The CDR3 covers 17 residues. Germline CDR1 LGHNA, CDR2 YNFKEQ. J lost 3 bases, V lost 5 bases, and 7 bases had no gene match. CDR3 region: CASSSGLAGDHYNEQFF. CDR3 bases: TGTGCCAGCAGCTCTGGACTAGCGGGAGACCACTACAATGAGCAGTTCTTC.

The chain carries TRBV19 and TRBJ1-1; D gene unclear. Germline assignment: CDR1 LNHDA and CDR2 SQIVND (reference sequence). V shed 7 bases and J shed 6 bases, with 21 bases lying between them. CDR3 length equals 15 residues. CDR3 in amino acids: CASIQYGTQKSEAFF. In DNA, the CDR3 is TGTGCCAGTATCCAGTACGGCACACAGAAGTCTGAAGCTTTCTTT. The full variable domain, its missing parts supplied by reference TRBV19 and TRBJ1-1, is DGGITQSPKYLFRKEGQNVTLSCEQNLNHDAMYWYRQDPGQGLRLIYYSQIVNDFQKGDIAEGYSVSREKKESFPLTVTSAQKNPTAFYLCASIQYGTQKSEAFFGQGTRLTVV.